This entry is about one TCR beta chain. Its antigen is undetermined. UMI-labeled 5' RACE yielded the TCR beta libraries. TCRdb processed the 5' RACE reads again and assigns one entry to each CDR3 protein, with no DNA. The data include under 4,500 distinct CDR3 sequences; the top ten clones carry roughly a fifth. By negative magnetic separation, total CD8+ T cells were enriched. RNA came from duplicate vials of approximately 150,000 sorted CD8+ T cells per subset. This sample was included in a study of human CD8 memory T cell subsets. Germline V gives CDR1 SGHDN, CDR2 FVKESK. This CDR3 has 13 amino acids. Findings and limits, study-wide: The stem-like memory and precursor exhausted T cell populations displayed similarly high diversity, which was not the case for effector memory cells.

V usage is TRBV14 and J usage is TRBJ2-7. Sample: CD8+ T cells from PBMCs. The source is a human donor in good health. The CDR3 sequence is CASSQDSAYEQYF.